The T cell receptor beta chain under discussion was sequenced for a study of vaccination effects on CD4 cells after COVID-19. Looking at the study overall: At 16 days and one week before vaccination, a couple of convalescent patients gave samples.

This table comes from immunoSEQ multiplex PCR, and its TCRdb copy is limited to in-frame clones, with some not included. The sample has nearly 45,000 clones, around 79% seen once. Whole-study findings and limits: Limitations: small convalescent group and missing early post-infection timepoints.

Viral peptide pools were used in the ViraFEST assay to expand antigen-specific CD4+ T cells, and sequencing came afterward. Subsequent to less than 13 days of culture, CD4+ T cells were isolated. Sometime from March through December 2020, the person acquired a SARS-CoV-2 infection that PCR confirmed. Each culture well received some 2.2 million PBMC. These cells were then cultured in IMDM with approximately 10 IU/ml IL-2 and 10 ug/ml peptides. Half-medium changes using IL-2 medium occurred on days 3 and 7. The CDR3 covers 17 residues. V lost 2 bases, J lost 5 bases, and 9 bases stayed unmatched. The germline V gene has CDR1 ENHRY and CDR2 SYGVKD. For this clone: No antigen is known for it.

Here the sequenced sample was CD4+ T cells from PBMCs cultured with a peptide pool, taken before COVID-19 vaccination. The sequence came from a human donor who had a prior SARS-CoV-2 infection. The chain carries TRBV10-3 and TRBJ2-5, with TRBD2 identical over 12 bases. The CDR3 here is CAISETRTSGGTETQYF. The DNA for the CDR3 is TGTGCCATCAGTGAGACCCGCACTAGCGGGGGGACGGAGACCCAGTACTTC.